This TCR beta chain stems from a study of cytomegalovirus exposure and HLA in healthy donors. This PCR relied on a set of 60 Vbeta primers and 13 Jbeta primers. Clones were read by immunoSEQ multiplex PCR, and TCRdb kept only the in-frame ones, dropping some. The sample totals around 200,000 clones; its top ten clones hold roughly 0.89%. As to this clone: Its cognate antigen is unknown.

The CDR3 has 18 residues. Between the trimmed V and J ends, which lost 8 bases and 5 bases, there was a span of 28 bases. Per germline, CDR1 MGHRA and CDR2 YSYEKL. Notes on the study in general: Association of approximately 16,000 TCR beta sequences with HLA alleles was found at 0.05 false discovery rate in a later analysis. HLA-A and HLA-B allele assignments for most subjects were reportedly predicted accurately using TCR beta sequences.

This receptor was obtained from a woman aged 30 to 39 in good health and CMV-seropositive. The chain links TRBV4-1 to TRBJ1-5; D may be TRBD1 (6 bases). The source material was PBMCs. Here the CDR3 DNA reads TGCGCCAGCCGCTTGGGAGGGGGGAAGGCCTTAACTTATCAGCCCCAGCATTTT. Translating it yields CASRLGGGKALTYQPQHF.